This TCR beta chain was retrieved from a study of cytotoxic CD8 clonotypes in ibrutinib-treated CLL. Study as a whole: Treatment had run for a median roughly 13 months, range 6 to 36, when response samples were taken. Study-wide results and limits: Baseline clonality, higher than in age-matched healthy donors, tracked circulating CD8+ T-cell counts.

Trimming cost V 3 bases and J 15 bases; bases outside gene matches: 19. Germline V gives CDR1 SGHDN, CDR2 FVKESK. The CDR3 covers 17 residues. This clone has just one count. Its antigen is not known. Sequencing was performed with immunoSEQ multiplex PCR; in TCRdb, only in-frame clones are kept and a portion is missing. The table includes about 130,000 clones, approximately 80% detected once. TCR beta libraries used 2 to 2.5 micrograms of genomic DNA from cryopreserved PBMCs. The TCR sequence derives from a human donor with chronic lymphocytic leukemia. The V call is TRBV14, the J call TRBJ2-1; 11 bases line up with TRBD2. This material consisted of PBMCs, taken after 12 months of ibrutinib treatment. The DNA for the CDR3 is TGTGCCAGCAGCCAGGGGCACGTAGCGGGAGGGCCGCCCCCCGGGTTCTTC. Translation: CASSQGHVAGGPPPGFF.